Listed below are T cell receptor beta chains from one sample, sequenced in a study of OX40 agonist ivuxolimab in advanced cancers. Only in-frame clones appear in the TCRdb table, and some are missing; sequencing was by immunoSEQ multiplex PCR. The table has tens of thousands of clones, roughly 88% seen once. The source material was CD4+ or CD8+ T cells sorted from blood, sampled in a trial of the OX40 agonist ivuxolimab. The receptors were sampled from an adult with an advanced solid tumor such as melanoma, head and neck, liver or kidney cancer. Each CDR3 is given with its conserved first and last residue. Fields, in order: CDR3 DNA, CDR3 protein, D gene, clone size, V gene, J gene. A D gene is named only where the DNA matches it firmly. Not all rows give a size; the values are once, few, many and, for expanded clones, a class.

cdr3_nt: TGTGCCAGCAGCCGTCGACAGGGGAACACCGGGGAGCTGTTTTTT
cdr3_aa: CASSRRQGNTGELFF
d_call: TRBD1
clone_size: .
v_call: TRBV5-4
j_call: TRBJ2-2

cdr3_nt: TGTGCCAGCAGTTCCCGGACAGGGGGAGAGACCCAGTACTTC
cdr3_aa: CASSSRTGGETQYF
d_call: TRBD1
clone_size: .
v_call: TRBV27
j_call: TRBJ2-5

cdr3_nt: TGTGCCAGTAGACAAAAACAGGGGGAAACTGGGGCCAACGTCCTGACTTTC
cdr3_aa: CASRQKQGETGANVLTF
d_call: TRBD1
clone_size: .
v_call: TRBV19
j_call: TRBJ2-6

cdr3_nt: TGCGCCAGCAGCTTGGAGGGAGTAAGCACAGATACGCAGTATTTT
cdr3_aa: CASSLEGVSTDTQYF
d_call: .
clone_size: .
v_call: TRBV5-1
j_call: TRBJ2-3

cdr3_nt: TGTGCCAGCAGCCTAACCCGGGCCGGGGGCACTGAAGCTTTCTTT
cdr3_aa: CASSLTRAGGTEAFF
d_call: .
clone_size: .
v_call: TRBV11-2
j_call: TRBJ1-1

cdr3_nt: TGCGCCAGCAGCCAAGACAGGGTCAATGAGCAGTTCTTC
cdr3_aa: CASSQDRVNEQFF
d_call: .
clone_size: once
v_call: TRBV4-3
j_call: TRBJ2-1

cdr3_nt: TGTGCCAGCTCCCCGGGACAGTATAGCAATCAGCCCCAGCATTTT
cdr3_aa: CASSPGQYSNQPQHF
d_call: TRBD1
clone_size: few
v_call: TRBV18
j_call: TRBJ1-5

cdr3_nt: TGTGCCAGCAGTTCGGGACAGGGAGGAGGAAACACCATATATTTT
cdr3_aa: CASSSGQGGGNTIYF
d_call: TRBD1
clone_size: .
v_call: TRBV5-5
j_call: TRBJ1-3

cdr3_nt: TGTGCCAGCAGTGACGGGACGTATCAGCCCCAGCATTTT
cdr3_aa: CASSDGTYQPQHF
d_call: .
clone_size: .
v_call: TRBV6-5
j_call: TRBJ1-5

cdr3_nt: TGTGCCAGCAGCTTAAATTTCGGTTCTGGCACAGATACGCAGTATTTT
cdr3_aa: CASSLNFGSGTDTQYF
d_call: .
clone_size: .
v_call: TRBV7-8
j_call: TRBJ2-3

cdr3_nt: TGTGCCAGCAGTCTAACAAATTTAAATTCACCCCTCCACTTT
cdr3_aa: CASSLTNLNSPLHF
d_call: .
clone_size: .
v_call: TRBV6-5
j_call: TRBJ1-6

cdr3_nt: TGTGCCAGCAGCTTAGGAGGGGGCCCAGAGACCCAGTACTTC
cdr3_aa: CASSLGGGPETQYF
d_call: TRBD1
clone_size: .
v_call: TRBV11-1
j_call: TRBJ2-5

cdr3_nt: TGTGCCAGTAGGTCCACAGGCAACTATGGCTACACCTTC
cdr3_aa: CASRSTGNYGYTF
d_call: .
clone_size: once
v_call: TRBV19
j_call: TRBJ1-2

cdr3_nt: TGTGCCAGCAGTTCGACTAGCGGGGGGTTAAACATTCAGTACTTC
cdr3_aa: CASSSTSGGLNIQYF
d_call: TRBD2
clone_size: .
v_call: TRBV28
j_call: TRBJ2-4

cdr3_nt: TGTGCCAGCAGTGCAGTGGGGGCCCTCACCGGGGAGCTGTTTTTT
cdr3_aa: CASSAVGALTGELFF
d_call: .
clone_size: .
v_call: TRBV6-1
j_call: TRBJ2-2

cdr3_nt: TGTGCCAGCAGCTTAGTGTCGACAGGGCAAGAGACCCAGTACTTC
cdr3_aa: CASSLVSTGQETQYF
d_call: TRBD1
clone_size: .
v_call: TRBV7-2
j_call: TRBJ2-5

cdr3_nt: TGTGCCAGCTCACCAGGAGGCCCCAATCAGCCCCAGCATTTT
cdr3_aa: CASSPGGPNQPQHF
d_call: .
clone_size: few
v_call: TRBV18
j_call: TRBJ1-5

cdr3_nt: TGTGCCATCAGTGAGTTTCAGAATTCGAACACTGAAGCTTTCTTT
cdr3_aa: CAISEFQNSNTEAFF
d_call: .
clone_size: .
v_call: TRBV10-3
j_call: TRBJ1-1

cdr3_nt: TGTGCCAGCAGTTTATATGGGGGCGAAAATGAAAAACTGTTTTTT
cdr3_aa: CASSLYGGENEKLFF
d_call: .
clone_size: .
v_call: TRBV28
j_call: TRBJ1-4

cdr3_nt: TGTGCCAGCAGCTTAGAAGTCTATGGCTACACCTTC
cdr3_aa: CASSLEVYGYTF
d_call: .
clone_size: once
v_call: TRBV7-2
j_call: TRBJ1-2

cdr3_nt: TGCGCCAGCAGCCCAGGGAGGAGCTCCTACAATGAGCAGTTCTTC
cdr3_aa: CASSPGRSSYNEQFF
d_call: .
clone_size: once
v_call: TRBV5-1
j_call: TRBJ2-1

cdr3_nt: TGTGCCAGCAGTGAAAAGAGAAGCAAGCAGTACTTC
cdr3_aa: CASSEKRSKQYF
d_call: .
clone_size: .
v_call: TRBV6-1
j_call: TRBJ2-7

cdr3_nt: TGTGCCAGCAGACGTGGCGGACTGACCGGATCCTCCTACGAGCAGTACTTC
cdr3_aa: CASRRGGLTGSSYEQYF
d_call: .
clone_size: .
v_call: TRBV7-2
j_call: TRBJ2-7

cdr3_nt: TGTGCCAGCAGCTTAGACAGGGCTGGCAATCAGCCCCAGCATTTT
cdr3_aa: CASSLDRAGNQPQHF
d_call: .
clone_size: .
v_call: TRBV7-8
j_call: TRBJ1-5

cdr3_nt: TGTGCCAGCACTCGGGGGGGGTTCTCCGATTCACCCCTCCACTTT
cdr3_aa: CASTRGGFSDSPLHF
d_call: .
clone_size: .
v_call: TRBV6-6
j_call: TRBJ1-6

cdr3_nt: TGTGCTAGTGGTCTCGGGGAGACCCAGTACTTC
cdr3_aa: CASGLGETQYF
d_call: .
clone_size: .
v_call: TRBV12-5
j_call: TRBJ2-5

cdr3_nt: TGCGCCAGCAGCCCCGGGGTTAATCAGCCCCAGCATTTT
cdr3_aa: CASSPGVNQPQHF
d_call: .
clone_size: .
v_call: TRBV5-1
j_call: TRBJ1-5

cdr3_nt: TGTGCCAGCAGCACAGGGCCCGGGGCTGAAGCTTTCTTT
cdr3_aa: CASSTGPGAEAFF
d_call: .
clone_size: .
v_call: TRBV5-5
j_call: TRBJ1-1

cdr3_nt: TGTGCCACCGGGAGGAACACTGAAGCTTTCTTT
cdr3_aa: CATGRNTEAFF
d_call: .
clone_size: .
v_call: TRBV21-1
j_call: TRBJ1-1

cdr3_nt: TGTGTCCTACCGGGGAGAAGAGGGAGAGGAGAGACCCAGTACTTC
cdr3_aa: CVLPGRRGRGETQYF
d_call: .
clone_size: .
v_call: TRBV21-1
j_call: TRBJ2-5

cdr3_nt: TGTGCCAGCAGCGGGCCGGACCTATACGCGAACACCGGGGAGCTGTTTTTT
cdr3_aa: CASSGPDLYANTGELFF
d_call: .
clone_size: .
v_call: TRBV2
j_call: TRBJ2-2

cdr3_nt: TGTGCCAGCTCGCCGTTCCAGGACAGGGCCGAGCAGTACTTC
cdr3_aa: CASSPFQDRAEQYF
d_call: TRBD1
clone_size: .
v_call: TRBV18
j_call: TRBJ2-7

cdr3_nt: TGTGCCTGGAGCCGGAGAAATAGCAATCAGCCCCAGCATTTT
cdr3_aa: CAWSRRNSNQPQHF
d_call: .
clone_size: once
v_call: TRBV30
j_call: TRBJ1-5

cdr3_nt: TGCAGCGTGACAGGGGGGCACTATGGCTACACCTTC
cdr3_aa: CSVTGGHYGYTF
d_call: TRBD1
clone_size: .
v_call: TRBV29-1
j_call: TRBJ1-2

cdr3_nt: TGTGCCAGCAGCCCCCCCAGGAGTGGGACCGGGGAGCTGTTTTTT
cdr3_aa: CASSPPRSGTGELFF
d_call: .
clone_size: .
v_call: TRBV7-9
j_call: TRBJ2-2

cdr3_nt: TGTGCCAGCAGCTTAGAGGGCGTAAACTATGGCTACACCTTC
cdr3_aa: CASSLEGVNYGYTF
d_call: .
clone_size: .
v_call: TRBV7-9
j_call: TRBJ1-2

cdr3_nt: TGCGCCAGCAGCCTCGGAAACATGGGTGGCGAGACCCAGTACTTC
cdr3_aa: CASSLGNMGGETQYF
d_call: .
clone_size: .
v_call: TRBV4-3
j_call: TRBJ2-5

cdr3_nt: TGTGCCAGCAGCTTCATACGCAGGACCAACACTGAAGCTTTCTTT
cdr3_aa: CASSFIRRTNTEAFF
d_call: .
clone_size: .
v_call: TRBV7-9
j_call: TRBJ1-1

cdr3_nt: TGTGCCAGCAGCGCCGCCCATAATCAGCCCCAGCATTTT
cdr3_aa: CASSAAHNQPQHF
d_call: .
clone_size: .
v_call: TRBV7-2
j_call: TRBJ1-5